Listed below are T cell receptor beta chains from one sample, sequenced in a study of blood T cell repertoires in COVID-19. TCRdb's copy holds only in-frame clones and misses some; the assay was immunoSEQ multiplex PCR. The sample comprises roughly 190,000 clones, around four fifths of which are singletons, and around an eighth rests with the top ten. Source material: peripheral blood. The source is a man in his thirties or forties with active or convalescent COVID-19. CDR3s include the opening cysteine and the closing phenylalanine or tryptophan. Each record gives: J gene, D gene, V gene, CDR3 protein. The D gene is left open where the match is weak.

>TRBJ2-5|TRBD2|TRBV24-1
CATSELAGAGETQYF
>TRBJ1-4|NA|TRBV3-1/TRBV3-2
CASSRRMDATNEKLFF
>TRBJ2-2|TRBD2|TRBV5-4
CASSLAGGNTGELFF
>TRBJ1-2|NA|TRBV27
CASSLSRAGYGYTF
>TRBJ2-1|NA|TRBV5-6
CASSYTGSSYNEQFF
>TRBJ2-4|NA|TRBV6-2/TRBV6-3
CASSLLGLTIAKNIQYF
>TRBJ1-4|TRBD1|TRBV28
CASSTPGGGEKLFF
>TRBJ1-2|NA|TRBV5-4
CASSLKGQNYGYTF
>TRBJ1-2|TRBD1|TRBV3-1/TRBV3-2
CASSLQGSNYGYTF
>TRBJ2-4|NA|TRBV5-6
CASSQEGQFLAKNIQYF
>TRBJ1-2|NA|TRBV19
CASNTGSASGYGYTF
>TRBJ1-1|NA|TRBV19
CASSILFVRAGLNTEAFF
>TRBJ1-4|TRBD1|TRBV10-2
CASSTPRQGSEKLFF